Below are 10 T cell receptor beta chains sequenced from a single sample in a study of shared clonotypes between healthy human individuals. Produced via immunoSEQ multiplex PCR; TCRdb's table is partial and in-frame only. The sample consists of some 980,000 clones, over 75% of them appearing once. Specimen: memory CD4+ T cells sorted from blood. The subset: CD45RA-negative fraction. These TCRs come from a man aged 18 to 29 in good health.

The gene calls are TRBV10-3 and TRBJ1-2; 7 bases line up with TRBD1. With 2 bases clipped from V and 4 bases from J, the junction kept 7 bases outside the gene matches. The CDR3 spans 15 residues. CDR1 ENHRY and CDR2 SYGVKD come from the germline V gene. CDR3 nucleotides: TGTGCCATCAGTGAGGGGACAGTGGTCGGCTATGGCTACACCTTC. Translation gives CAISEGTVVGYGYTF.

Concerning this clone: This same CDR3 is encoded by further DNA sequences in the sample. The chain has TRBV7-2 and TRBJ1-2; maybe TRBD1 (6 bases). Trimming shortened V by 2 bases and J by 8 bases, and 12 bases separated the two germline ends. The CDR3 loop spans 13 amino acids. CDR1 is SGHTA and CDR2 is FQGNSA in the germline V gene. This chain's CDR3 is CASSLNQGSGYTF. CDR3 DNA sequence: TGTGCCAGCAGCTTAAACCAGGGGAGCGGCTACACCTTC. The full variable domain, with the rest looked up from reference TRBV7-2 and TRBJ1-2, is GAGVSQSPSNKVTEKGKDVELRCDPISGHTALYWYRQSLGQGLEFLIYFQGNSAPDKSGLPSDRFSAERTGGSVSTLTIQRTQQEDSAVYLCASSLNQGSGYTFGSGTRLTVV.

As regards this clone: This may be a read error: a much more frequent sequence differs by one nucleotide. The J gene is TRBJ1-6, the V gene TRBV7-9; D is ambiguous. CDR1 and CDR2 (germline): SEHNR, FQNEAQ (reference sequence). The length of the CDR3 is 14 residues. The CDR3 region is CASSLGNYNSPLRF. CDR3 coding DNA: TGTGCCAGCAGCTTAGGGAACTATAATTCACCCCTCCGCTTT.

This chain connects TRBV5-4 to TRBJ1-5; D possibly corresponds to TRBD1 (6 bases). The CDR3 is 13 residues long. V was pared by 4 bases and J by 6 bases, with 11 bases between. The germline V gene has CDR1 SGHNT and CDR2 YYREEE (reference sequence). The CDR3 nucleotides read TGTGCCAGCAGCGGCGGAGGGGGTCAGCCCCAGCATTTT. It specifies CASSGGGGQPQHF.

The chain couples TRBV15 to TRBJ2-3, with 8 positions matching TRBD2. The V segment lost 2 bases and the J segment 2 bases; nucleotides outside the gene matches: 3. The length of the CDR3 is 15 residues. Germline V CDR1 and CDR2: LNHNV, YYDKDF (reference sequence). The CDR3 sequence: CATSRTSGITDTQYF. CDR3 sequence (DNA): TGTGCCACCAGCAGAACTAGCGGCATCACAGATACGCAGTATTTT.

The chain joins TRBV30 to TRBJ2-1, with a tentative D call TRBD1 (5 bases). The CDR3 totals 13 residues. Germline assignment: CDR1 GTSNPN and CDR2 SVGIG (reference sequence). Trimming stripped 0 bases from V and 6 bases from J, with 9 bases between. DNA of the CDR3: TGTGCCTGGAGTGTACAGACAGTCAATGAGCAGTTCTTC. This translates into CAWSVQTVNEQFF.

CDR3 sequence (DNA): TGTGCCAGCAGCGCAGCCCGGCAAGGGAAAGAGACCCAGTACTTC. It yields the protein CASSAARQGKETQYF. The V call is TRBV2, the J call TRBJ2-5, with D unclear. Trimming cost V 6 bases and J 3 bases, with 17 bases left between them. The CDR3 length is 15 residues. CDR1 is SNHLY and CDR2 is FYNNEI in the germline V gene.

The chain links TRBV5-6 to TRBJ1-2; possible D gene TRBD1, 6 bases. In germline, CDR1 is SGHDT, CDR2 YYEEEE. CDR3 length equals 14 residues. The V end was cut by 2 bases, the J end by 9 bases, with 17 bases between. CDR3 sequence reads: CASSLPGQLWSYTF. DNA of the CDR3: TGTGCCAGCAGCTTACCCGGACAGCTATGGAGCTACACCTTC.

The chain carries TRBV7-2 and TRBJ2-6; D ambiguous. The CDR3 is 14 amino acids. V gave up 4 bases and J gave up 0 bases, with 4 bases separating them. Germline V CDR1 and CDR2: SGHTA, FQGNSA. CDR3 in DNA: TGTGCCAGCAGCTGGAACTCTGGGGCCAACGTCCTGACTTTC. This codes for CASSWNSGANVLTF.

The chain joins TRBV18 to TRBJ2-5; 7 nucleotides line up with TRBD2. This CDR3 region has 18 residues. Germline CDR1 reads KGHSH; CDR2 reads LQKENI. After removal of 0 bases from V and 5 bases from J, the junction contained 15 bases not matched to a gene. CDR3 region: CASSPPFERGSDWETQYF. CDR3 coding DNA: TGTGCCAGCTCACCACCGTTCGAGCGGGGATCCGACTGGGAGACCCAGTACTTC.